This T cell receptor beta chain was found in a study of CD8 T cells in ankylosing spondylitis (dated by TCRdb to about 2017). The study in broad terms: The study profiled T cell receptor beta repertoires in healthy donors and ankylosing spondylitis patients to find disease-linked TCR variants. The full study cohort comprised about 25 ankylosing spondylitis patients and about a hundred healthy donors. Peripheral blood was sampled, and synovial fluid was additionally collected from ankylosing spondylitis patients. Results the study describes overall, beyond this receptor: The disease-linked clones were reported to be significantly enriched in matched synovial fluid samples from ankylosing spondylitis patients. Blood from ankylosing spondylitis patients appeared to be characterized by a TCR beta motif made up of under ten highly homologous amino acid variants. Some of the motif variants had been reported before in the synovial fluid and blood of reactive arthritis patients, a finding that suggests common disease-initiation mechanisms. The disease-linked clones showed a CD8+ phenotype and occurred at relatively low frequencies in peripheral blood.

The listed sequencing device is Illumina HiSeq 2500. Quantitative 5'-RACE with molecular barcodes was used to prepare TCR beta libraries. The original methods were these. A new computational method based on a probabilistic model of VDJ rearrangement was used to identify disease-linked TCR variants. Starting from the raw public reads, TCRdb applied fastp trimming at Q25, assembled clones with MiXCR and retained in-frame beta chains. Identical CDR3 proteins give one entry, which carries the most common genes and DNA. It is TCRdb's table, rather than the study itself, that gives the V and J calls and clone size. The sample table shows approximately 180,000 distinct CDR3 sequences, and 15% to 20% are seen once. The leading ten clones occupy 3.5% to 5% of the sample. On this clonotype itself: This clone's antigen is unknown. Qualities for individual bases were not recorded, and no much larger clone is one base off.

For this chain, trimming is 7 bases at the V end and 12 bases at the J end, and the number of junction bases without a gene match is 7. Inclusive of the bounding cysteine and phenylalanine, the CDR3 is 11 residues long. The CDR3 DNA has 33 bases and is translated from base 1. Per the germline V gene, SQVTM is the CDR1 and ANQGSEA is the CDR2. The sample was blood, either unsorted or a sorted T cell fraction (not recorded which). The chain uses TRBV29-1 and TRBJ2-1, and 9 bases in between align with TRBD2. The source is a male donor aged 5-30 years with ankylosing spondylitis or in good health (not recorded which). Donor details come from another sample of the same person, matched by shared clones. The sequenced DNA is TGCAGCGCCGATAGCGGGAGAGCGCAGTTCTTC. Translated, it gives CSADSGRAQFF.